One T cell receptor (beta chain) is described in this entry. Its antigen remains unidentified. Base qualities are not at hand, and no much larger clone is one base apart. This sample was taken from a study of cytomegalovirus exposure and HLA in healthy donors (dated by TCRdb to the late 2010s). Looking at the study overall: An earlier analysis of some 550 of the donors reported approximately 270 Gb of sequence data and 120 million or so unique TCR beta sequences from 150 million to 200 million T cells. About 300 gigabases of sequencing data and around 80 million unique TCR sequences made up an early release that covered several hundred HLA-typed donors. The study used immunosequencing to profile the T cell repertoires of approximately 690 subjects and linked those repertoires to cytomegalovirus serostatus. Rather than drawing on any new phenotypic data, the later analysis identified candidate immune exposures from TCR beta sequences and the way those sequences occurred across donors. To predict cytomegalovirus infection status, the study combined high-throughput TCR immunosequencing, statistical association of individual TCRs with disease status, and machine learning. Among roughly 400 genotyped donors of the cohort, an average of approximately 200,000 unique TCR beta nucleotide sequences was sequenced per donor, of which roughly 17% were non-productive. An earlier analysis of around 580 of the donors used high-throughput TCR beta sequencing to judge whether each TCR beta V gene segment behaved as functional or pseudogenic. About five DR-DQ haplotypes were treated as single units for association and clustering because of strong linkage in the cohort. A later genetic analysis used genome-wide SNP genotypes for about 60% of the 666 donors, treating that subset as a discovery cohort. The aim of the study was to test whether cataloging public T cell receptors could identify signatures of past pathogen exposure. Along with the approximately 600-subject first cohort, a separate validation cohort of over a hundred different subjects was used. The genetic ancestry cluster associated with self-reported Caucasian donors included about 81% of the roughly 380 genotyped donors. Typing coverage varied by locus: roughly 629-640 donors for A, B, C, DRB1 and DQB1; roughly 560 for DQA1; some 610 for DPA1; under 490 for DPB1. Donor age, sex, ethnicity and CMV serostatus were collected together with the repertoire data. A later analysis re-analyzed previously published TCR beta repertoires from several hundred donors and added high-resolution HLA genotyping to study TCR occurrence patterns. Class I and class II HLA loci were covered by the typing at four-digit resolution. Every repertoire in the discovery cohort had been generated on one and the same sequencing platform. Results and caveats for the whole study, not just this receptor: A cluster of highly shared sequence variants was judged likely to represent a technical artifact of the sequencing pipeline. According to the authors, the approach could potentially be generalized to other disease states and immunological phenotypes. Some IMGT-functional V segments, including TRBV6-2 and TRBV6-3, could not be told apart with the 87-base-pair reads, so those segments were excluded. Linkage disequilibrium might explain the correlated functional status among segregating V segments, but an unknown experimental factor could not be excluded. CMV serostatus was the only immune exposure information available for the cohort. V-gene and J-gene trimming of TCR beta chains was associated with a missense DCLRE1C variant in a later genetic analysis, and the association was replicated in an independent cohort. Most CMV-associated TCR beta chains appeared to be HLA-restricted in a later analysis, and the HLA associations seemed to be driven largely by CMV exposure. Cytomegalovirus status was reported to be diagnosed by the classifier with high specificity and sensitivity in both the original and validation cohorts. The cohort was sequenced for TCR beta chains only, and without alpha or paired-chain data the features that could be detected were limited. Compared with equally common non-associated chains, HLA-associated TCR beta chains in a later analysis were more clonally expanded and had lower generation probabilities. Roughly uniform sequencing depth across donors was assumed in presence/absence analyses, although this assumption may not hold. In an earlier analysis of approximately 590 of the donors, most TCR beta V segments appeared in productive rearrangements about 87% or about 30% of the time, broadly matching IMGT annotations. A total of 150 to 200 TCR beta chains were listed by the study as associated with cytomegalovirus. A few of the identified cytomegalovirus-associated TCR beta chains were confirmed in vitro to be specific for cytomegalovirus antigens. A later analysis reported that several top co-occurrence clusters appeared linked to parvovirus B19, influenza, CMV and Epstein-Barr virus. Because counts were too low, seventeen rarely observed V segments, including chromosome 9 orphons, were excluded from the earlier analysis of around 590 of the donors. Assigning TCR associations to individual alleles was difficult when HLA alleles, especially DR and DQ, strongly co-occurred. A later analysis associated roughly 17,000 TCR beta sequences with specific HLA alleles at a false discovery rate of 0.05. A further reported finding was that TCR beta sequences accurately predicted the HLA-A and HLA-B alleles for most subjects in the first cohort. A later analysis found that TCR association rates varied across HLA loci, with DRB1 alleles showing the most associated TCRs and HLA-C alleles the fewest. According to a later genetic analysis, donors in an Asian-associated ancestry cluster had fewer N-insertions in productive TCRs than the approximately 650-donor mean. HLA typing was unavailable for some donors at each locus, so association tests used only the typed subset. Most TCR sequences were seen in very few donors, while some public TCRs were found in many individuals.

CDR1 and CDR2 (SGHVS, FQNEAQ) derive from the germline V gene. The CDR3 covers 18 residues, taking in both the cysteine and the phenylalanine. The sequence is cut down to CDR3 DNA, 54 bases in frame from base 1. V is cut by 0 bases and J by 0 bases, and the space between the germline ends is 15 bases. The library was prepared using the immunoSEQ multiplex PCR assay. For the multiplex PCR, a mixture combining 60 forward primers for TCR Vbeta segments and 13 reverse primers for TCR Jbeta segments was used. The CDR3 region of rearranged TCR beta genes was amplified from genomic DNA by a multiplex PCR assay. The Illumina HiSeq System was used to sequence the amplified TCR beta libraries as 87-base-pair reads. The original pipeline was this. A later analysis tallied roughly 78 million unique TCR beta chains across the 666 repertoires, and approximately 9.9 million of those chains were shared by two or more donors. Raw reads were error-corrected and collapsed into unique sequences by a nearest-neighbor algorithm in which closely related sequences were merged to remove PCR and sequencing errors. To assign V, D and J gene segments, CDR3 sequences were aligned to IMGT reference sequences. Each retained sequence needed at least a six-nucleotide match to both a V gene segment and a J gene segment. Rearrangements were called productive when the CDR3 lacked stop codons and stayed in frame with V and J; all others were non-productive. CDR3 was defined by IMGT convention, running from the second conserved V-encoded cysteine to the conserved J-encoded phenylalanine. The earlier analysis of some 550 of the donors excluded any sequence lacking an unambiguous match to a single V gene segment. An earlier analysis of a few hundred of the donors called V segments functional above 56.7% productive rearrangements and segregating when the between-donor standard deviation exceeded 5%. To diagnose cytomegalovirus status from the catalog of TCR beta chain sequences, a statistical classification framework was built. In a later analysis, TCR nucleotide sequences were compared against IMGT/GENE-DB human TR gene sequences so that V and J genes could be assigned. A later analysis assigned CDR3 sequences and most-parsimonious VDJ recombination scenarios with the TCRdist pipeline. A later analysis defined each TCR beta chain by its CDR3 amino acid sequence plus V-gene family, and excluded reads lacking a unique V-gene family. A later analysis removed several hundred highly shared, low-generation-probability nucleotide sequences to deal with suspected cross-contamination and a sequencing artifact. For each public chain, a later analysis derived a clonal expansion index from normalized ranks of inferred template counts within each repertoire. In a later analysis, generation probabilities were computed using a VDJ recombination model fitted to out-of-frame rearrangements, and the results were checked against IGoR. Hypergeometric tests were used in a later analysis to score TCR-TCR, TCR-HLA and TCR-CMV co-occurrence, with a repertoire-size bias correction applied to the TCR pairs. In a later analysis, false discovery rates were estimated by permuting HLA or CMV assignments 20 times. In a later analysis, co-occurring TCRs were grouped with DBSCAN, and TCRdist sequence similarity was added when clustering was performed within HLA-allele-positive subsets. Repertoires with fewer than 30,000 or more than 120,000 public chains were left out of co-occurrence clustering, as were about five repertoires with anomalous nucleotide sharing. Sourced from immuneACCESS, this table was stored by TCRdb with only in-frame sequences that have V and J called. A share of the clones is absent; for the studies checked, an unresolved V gene accounts for under half, and the remainder has no known explanation. For V, J and clone size, that table is used; D and trimming come from the DNA. The sample yields around 150,000 clones; roughly 85% were counted once. The biggest ten clones account for around 3.2% of the sample.

In total, around 600 healthy bone marrow donors made up the cohort. Cohort members were all nominally healthy when sampled, although unrecorded immune exposures were likely present. The donor was CMV seronegative and belonged to the group of several hundred seronegative cohort members. A peripheral blood sample was collected from each donor, and TCR beta sequencing was performed on peripheral blood mononuclear cells. The Qiagen DNeasy Blood Extraction Kit was used to extract genomic DNA from the blood cell samples. The chain is encoded by TRBV7-8 joined to TRBJ1-5, with the D segment identity uncertain. This sequence originates from a male donor in good health and CMV-seronegative. Sequencing used PBMCs. DNA sequence: TGTGCCAGCAGCTTAGCGGCTTGGCCTTTACATAGCAATCAGCCCCAGCATTTT. Its coded protein is CASSLAAWPLHSNQPQHF.